The source of this T cell receptor beta chain is a study of T cell changes during pregnancy in multiple sclerosis. Germline loops: CDR1 SNHLY, CDR2 FYNNEI. This CDR3 is 15 amino acids long. V lost 3 bases, J lost 3 bases, and 15 bases lay in between. Some clones are missing from TCRdb's copy, which holds only in-frame ones; the method was immunoSEQ multiplex PCR. The table shows 65,000 to 95,000 clones, with around 93% occurring only once. This clone came up once. The receptor comes from a female donor in good health, enrolled as a control in a pregnancy study. Source: peripheral blood, taken after pregnancy. The chain recombines TRBV2 with TRBJ2-7; TRBD2 might be the D (6 bases). This chain's CDR3 is CASSDGGDGSYEQYF. CDR3 nucleotides: TGTGCCAGCAGTGATGGCGGGGACGGGAGCTACGAGCAGTACTTC. Full variable domain (rest looked up from reference TRBV2 and TRBJ2-7): EPEVTQTPSHQVTQMGQEVILRCVPISNHLYFYWYRQILGQKVEFLVSFYNNEISEKSEIFDDQFSVERPDGSNFTLKIRSTKLEDSAMYFCASSDGGDGSYEQYFGPGTRLTVT.